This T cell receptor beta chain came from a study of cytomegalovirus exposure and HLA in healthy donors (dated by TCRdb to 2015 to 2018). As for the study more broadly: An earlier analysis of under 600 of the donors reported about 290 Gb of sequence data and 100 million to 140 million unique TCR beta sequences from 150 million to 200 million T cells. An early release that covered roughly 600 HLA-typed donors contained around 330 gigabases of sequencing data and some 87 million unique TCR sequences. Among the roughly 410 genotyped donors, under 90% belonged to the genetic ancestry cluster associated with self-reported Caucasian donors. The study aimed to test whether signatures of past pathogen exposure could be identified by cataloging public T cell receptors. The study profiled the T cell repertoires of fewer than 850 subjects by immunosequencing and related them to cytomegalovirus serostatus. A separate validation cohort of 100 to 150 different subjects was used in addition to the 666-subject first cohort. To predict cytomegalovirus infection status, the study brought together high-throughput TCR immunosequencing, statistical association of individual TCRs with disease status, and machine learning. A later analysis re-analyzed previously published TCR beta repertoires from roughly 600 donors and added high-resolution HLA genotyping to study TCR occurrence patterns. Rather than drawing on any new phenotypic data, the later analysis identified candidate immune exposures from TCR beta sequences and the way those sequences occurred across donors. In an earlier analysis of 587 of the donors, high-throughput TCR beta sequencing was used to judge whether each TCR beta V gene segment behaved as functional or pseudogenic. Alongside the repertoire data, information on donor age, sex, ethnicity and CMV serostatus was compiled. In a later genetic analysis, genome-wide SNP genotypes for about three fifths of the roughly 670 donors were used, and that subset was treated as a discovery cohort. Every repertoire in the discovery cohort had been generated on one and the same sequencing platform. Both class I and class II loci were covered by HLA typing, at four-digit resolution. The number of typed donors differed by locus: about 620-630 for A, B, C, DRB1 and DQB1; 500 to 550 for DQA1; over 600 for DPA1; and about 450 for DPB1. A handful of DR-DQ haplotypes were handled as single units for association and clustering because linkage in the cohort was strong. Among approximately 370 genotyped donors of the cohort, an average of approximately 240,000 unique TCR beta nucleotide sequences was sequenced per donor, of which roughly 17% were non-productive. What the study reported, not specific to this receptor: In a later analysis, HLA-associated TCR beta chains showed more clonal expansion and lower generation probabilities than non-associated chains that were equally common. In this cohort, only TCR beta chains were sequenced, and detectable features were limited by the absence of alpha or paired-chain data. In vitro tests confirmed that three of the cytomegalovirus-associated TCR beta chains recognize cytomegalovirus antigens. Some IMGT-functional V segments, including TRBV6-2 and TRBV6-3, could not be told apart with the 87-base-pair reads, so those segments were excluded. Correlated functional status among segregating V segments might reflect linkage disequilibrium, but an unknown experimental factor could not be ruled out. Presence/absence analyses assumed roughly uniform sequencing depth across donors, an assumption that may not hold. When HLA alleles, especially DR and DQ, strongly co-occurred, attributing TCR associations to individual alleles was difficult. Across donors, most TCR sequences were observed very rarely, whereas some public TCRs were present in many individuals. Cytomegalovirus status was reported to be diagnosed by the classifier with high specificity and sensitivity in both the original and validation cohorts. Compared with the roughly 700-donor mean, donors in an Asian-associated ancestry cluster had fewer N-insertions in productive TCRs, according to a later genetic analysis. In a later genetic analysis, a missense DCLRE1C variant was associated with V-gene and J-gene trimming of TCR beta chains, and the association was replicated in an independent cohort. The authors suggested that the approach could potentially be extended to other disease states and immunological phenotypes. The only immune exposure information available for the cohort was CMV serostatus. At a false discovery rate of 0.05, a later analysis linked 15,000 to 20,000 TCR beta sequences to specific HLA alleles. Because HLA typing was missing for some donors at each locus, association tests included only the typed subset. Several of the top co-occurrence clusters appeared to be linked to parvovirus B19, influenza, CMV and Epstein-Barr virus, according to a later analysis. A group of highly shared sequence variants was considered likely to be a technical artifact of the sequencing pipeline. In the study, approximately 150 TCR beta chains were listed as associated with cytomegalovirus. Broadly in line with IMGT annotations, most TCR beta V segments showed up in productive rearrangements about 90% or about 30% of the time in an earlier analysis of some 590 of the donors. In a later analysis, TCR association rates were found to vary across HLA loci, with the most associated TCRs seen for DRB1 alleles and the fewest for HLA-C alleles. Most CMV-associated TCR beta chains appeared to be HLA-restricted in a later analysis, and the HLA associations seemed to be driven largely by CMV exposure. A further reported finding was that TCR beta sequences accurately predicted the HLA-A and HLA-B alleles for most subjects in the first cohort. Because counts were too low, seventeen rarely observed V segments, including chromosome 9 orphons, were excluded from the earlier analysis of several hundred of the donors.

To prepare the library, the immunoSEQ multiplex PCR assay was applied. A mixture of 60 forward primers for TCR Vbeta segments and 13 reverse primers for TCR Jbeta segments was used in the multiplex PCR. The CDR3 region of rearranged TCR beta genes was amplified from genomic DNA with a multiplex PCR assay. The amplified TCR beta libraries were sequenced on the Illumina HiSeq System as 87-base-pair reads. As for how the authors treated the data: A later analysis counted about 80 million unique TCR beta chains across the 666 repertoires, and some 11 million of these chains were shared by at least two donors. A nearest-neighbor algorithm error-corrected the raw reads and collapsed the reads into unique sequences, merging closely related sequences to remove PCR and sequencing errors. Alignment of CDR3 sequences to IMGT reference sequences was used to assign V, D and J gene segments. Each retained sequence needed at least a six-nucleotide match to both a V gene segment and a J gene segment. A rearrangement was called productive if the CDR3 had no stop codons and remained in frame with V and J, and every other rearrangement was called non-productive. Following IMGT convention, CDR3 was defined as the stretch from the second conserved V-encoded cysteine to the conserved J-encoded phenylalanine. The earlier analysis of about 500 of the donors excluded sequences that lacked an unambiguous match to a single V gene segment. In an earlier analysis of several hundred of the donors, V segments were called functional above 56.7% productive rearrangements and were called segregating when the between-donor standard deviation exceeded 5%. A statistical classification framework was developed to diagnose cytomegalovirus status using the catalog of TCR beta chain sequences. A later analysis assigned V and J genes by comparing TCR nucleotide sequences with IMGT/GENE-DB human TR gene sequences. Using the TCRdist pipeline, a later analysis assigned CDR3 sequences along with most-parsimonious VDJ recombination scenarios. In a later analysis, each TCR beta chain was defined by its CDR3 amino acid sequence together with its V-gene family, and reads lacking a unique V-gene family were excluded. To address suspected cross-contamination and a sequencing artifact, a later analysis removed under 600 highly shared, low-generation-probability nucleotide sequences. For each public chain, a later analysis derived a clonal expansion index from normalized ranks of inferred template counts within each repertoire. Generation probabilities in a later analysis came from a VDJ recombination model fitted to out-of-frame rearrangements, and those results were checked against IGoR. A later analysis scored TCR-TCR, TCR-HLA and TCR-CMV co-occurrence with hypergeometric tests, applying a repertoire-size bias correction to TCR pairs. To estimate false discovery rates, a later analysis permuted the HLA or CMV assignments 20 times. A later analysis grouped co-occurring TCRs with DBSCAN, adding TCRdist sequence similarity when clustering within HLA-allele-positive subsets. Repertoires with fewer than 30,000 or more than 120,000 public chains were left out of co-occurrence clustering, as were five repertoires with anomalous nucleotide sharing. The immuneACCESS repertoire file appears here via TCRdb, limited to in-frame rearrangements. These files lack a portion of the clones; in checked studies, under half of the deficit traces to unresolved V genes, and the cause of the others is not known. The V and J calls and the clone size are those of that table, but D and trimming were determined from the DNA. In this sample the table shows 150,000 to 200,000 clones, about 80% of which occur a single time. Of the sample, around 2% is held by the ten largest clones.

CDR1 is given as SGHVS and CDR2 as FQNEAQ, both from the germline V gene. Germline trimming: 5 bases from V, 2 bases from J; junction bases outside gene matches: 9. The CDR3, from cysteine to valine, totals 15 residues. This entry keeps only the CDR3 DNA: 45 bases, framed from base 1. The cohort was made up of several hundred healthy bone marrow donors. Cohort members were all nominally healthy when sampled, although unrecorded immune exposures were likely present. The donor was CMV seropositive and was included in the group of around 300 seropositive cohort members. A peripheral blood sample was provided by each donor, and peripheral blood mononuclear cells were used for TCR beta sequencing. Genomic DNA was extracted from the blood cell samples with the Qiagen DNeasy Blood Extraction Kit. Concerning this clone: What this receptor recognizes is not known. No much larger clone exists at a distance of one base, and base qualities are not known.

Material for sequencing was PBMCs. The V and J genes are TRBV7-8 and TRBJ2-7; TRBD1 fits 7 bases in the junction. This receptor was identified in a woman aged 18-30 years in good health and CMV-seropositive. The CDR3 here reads CASSKGRDRAYEQYV. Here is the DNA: TGTGCCAGCAGCAAAGGAAGGGACAGAGCCTACGAGCAGTACGTC.